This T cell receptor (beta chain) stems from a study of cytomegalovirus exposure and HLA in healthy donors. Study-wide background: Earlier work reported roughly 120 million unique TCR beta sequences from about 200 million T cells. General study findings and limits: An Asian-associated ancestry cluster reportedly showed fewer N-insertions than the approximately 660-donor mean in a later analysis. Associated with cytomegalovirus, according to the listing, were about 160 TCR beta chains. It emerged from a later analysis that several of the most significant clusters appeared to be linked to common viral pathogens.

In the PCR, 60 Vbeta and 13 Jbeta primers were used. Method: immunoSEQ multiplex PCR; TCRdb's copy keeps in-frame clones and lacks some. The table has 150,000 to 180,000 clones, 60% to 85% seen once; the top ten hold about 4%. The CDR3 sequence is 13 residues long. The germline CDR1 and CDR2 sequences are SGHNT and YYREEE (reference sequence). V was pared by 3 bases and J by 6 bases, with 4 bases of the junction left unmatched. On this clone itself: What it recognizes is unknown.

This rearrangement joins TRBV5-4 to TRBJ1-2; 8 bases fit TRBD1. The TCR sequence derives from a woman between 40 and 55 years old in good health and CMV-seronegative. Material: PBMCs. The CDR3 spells CASSYDRGNGYTF. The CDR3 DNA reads TGTGCCAGCAGCTATGACAGGGGCAATGGCTACACCTTC. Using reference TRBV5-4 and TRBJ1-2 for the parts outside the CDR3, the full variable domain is ETGVTQSPTHLIKTRGQQVTLRCSSQSGHNTVSWYQQALGQGPQFIFQYYREEENGRGNFPPRFSGLQFPNYSSELNVNALELDDSALYLCASSYDRGNGYTFGSGTRLTVV.